These T cell receptor beta chains were read from a single sample in a study of blood T cell repertoires in COVID-19. The data were produced by immunoSEQ multiplex PCR, yet TCRdb's version contains in-frame clones alone and is incomplete. This table has 25,000 to 35,000 clones, about 80% appearing once. Material: peripheral blood. Receptor source: a woman aged 80 or over with acute or convalescent COVID-19. CDR3s leave out the opening cysteine and the closing phenylalanine or tryptophan. Fields, in order: CDR3 protein, V gene.

cdr3_aa: ASSLGGGVDEKLF; v_call: TRBV5-4
cdr3_aa: ASSEGLAGVSAYEQY; v_call: TRBV6-1
cdr3_aa: ASSPPSPVYNEQF; v_call: TRBV18
cdr3_aa: ASTQGGISYEQY; v_call: TRBV28
cdr3_aa: ASSPRTGGAYNEQF; v_call: TRBV7-9
cdr3_aa: ATSDPGQGAITDTQY; v_call: TRBV24-1
cdr3_aa: ATTGPSYNEQF; v_call: TRBV24-1
cdr3_aa: ATRWLGSHEQY; v_call: TRBV6-5
cdr3_aa: ASSPPDRVLQPQH; v_call: TRBV28
cdr3_aa: SVLLRDRLYGYT; v_call: TRBV29-1
cdr3_aa: ASRGQSNTGELF; v_call: TRBV9
cdr3_aa: ASRVTGDSYNEQF; v_call: TRBV6-5
cdr3_aa: ASSQGGKGPLVQPQH; v_call: TRBV4-1
cdr3_aa: ASSQGTGRANEKLF; v_call: TRBV4-1
cdr3_aa: ASLGNGQPQH; v_call: TRBV6-6
cdr3_aa: ASSQDSEWEGHLDTGELF; v_call: TRBV3-1/TRBV3-2
cdr3_aa: ASSQGARVYGYT; v_call: TRBV14
cdr3_aa: AISGTSLDEQF; v_call: TRBV10-3
cdr3_aa: ASSRSISGGRTRQETQY; v_call: TRBV3-1/TRBV3-2
cdr3_aa: ASSPPMGGETQY; v_call: TRBV7-2